Sequencing of this T cell receptor (beta chain) was carried out in a study of shared clonotypes between healthy human individuals. Data came from immunoSEQ multiplex PCR; TCRdb stores just in-frame clones and leaves some out. Of around 700,000 clones in the sample, 72% were seen once. This CDR3 region has 16 residues. With 7 bases removed from V and 0 bases from J, the gap between germline ends came to 15 bases. Germline-derived CDR1 and CDR2 are MNHEY and SMNVEV (reference sequence). Sequencing was done on a sample of memory CD4+ T cells sorted from blood. Described subset: CD45RA-negative fraction. The TCR comes from a woman aged 25 to 39 in good health. This sequence joins TRBV27 and TRBJ2-2; D may correspond to TRBD1 or TRBD2 (7 bases each). CDR3 sequence reads: CASTPSGTANTGELFF. CDR3 in DNA: TGTGCCAGCACCCCGAGCGGGACAGCGAACACCGGGGAGCTGTTTTTT.